The rows below give T cell receptor beta chains drawn from one sample of a study of OX40 agonist ivuxolimab in advanced cancers. Generated by immunoSEQ multiplex PCR, the TCRdb table keeps only in-frame clones and is missing some. Among tens of thousands of clones listed, 80% to 90% were seen once. The specimen comprised CD4+ or CD8+ T cells sorted from blood, sampled in a trial of the OX40 agonist ivuxolimab. The receptors here all came from an adult with an advanced solid tumor such as melanoma, head and neck, liver or kidney cancer. The conserved cysteine and the conserved F or W are not part of the CDR3 here. Each record gives: V gene, J gene, CDR3 protein.

V: TRBV21-1; J: TRBJ2-1; CDR3: AIMPFGGRYNEQF
V: TRBV6-5; J: TRBJ1-2; CDR3: ASSYGSVGDGYT
V: TRBV7-9; J: TRBJ2-7; CDR3: ASSLNLGEYEQY
V: TRBV30; J: TRBJ2-7; CDR3: AWNSRGSGEQY
V: TRBV30; J: TRBJ1-6; CDR3: AWSVQGNSPLH
V: TRBV14; J: TRBJ2-7; CDR3: ASSQGLAGSYEQY
V: TRBV18; J: TRBJ2-5; CDR3: ASSPPGLATSETQY
V: TRBV14; J: TRBJ2-1; CDR3: ASSQVGDSYNEQF
V: TRBV7-2; J: TRBJ2-1; CDR3: ASSLILAGGNEQF
V: TRBV11-2; J: TRBJ2-3; CDR3: ASSGTGTSGSDTQY
V: TRBV5-6; J: TRBJ1-5; CDR3: ASSLKPGDQPQH
V: TRBV2; J: TRBJ1-1; CDR3: ASSASPHRGLNTEAF
V: TRBV27; J: TRBJ1-2; CDR3: ASSPLYGTGTNRDYGYT
V: TRBV29-1; J: TRBJ1-3; CDR3: SGGQSGNTIY
V: TRBV5-1; J: TRBJ1-3; CDR3: ASSRMATGGLSGNTIY
V: TRBV5-1; J: TRBJ2-3; CDR3: ASSRGQGGADTQY
V: TRBV4-2; J: TRBJ1-1; CDR3: ASSQELGQNTEAF
V: TRBV12-5; J: TRBJ2-3; CDR3: ASGLLTDTQY
V: TRBV14; J: TRBJ1-2; CDR3: ASSRDSRGDGYT
V: TRBV6-1; J: TRBJ2-3; CDR3: ASSEMAGSGDTQY
V: TRBV4-2; J: TRBJ2-5; CDR3: ASSQRGGRSGQETQY
V: TRBV4-2; J: TRBJ2-7; CDR3: ASSQGTGRSEQY